A single sample gave rise to the 17 T cell receptor beta chains below, sequenced in a study of technical replicates of blood from a few donors. Libraries were prepared by immunoSEQ multiplex PCR; TCRdb keeps only in-frame clonotypes and omits some of them. In the table there are roughly 81,000 clones, 70% to 90% of which are singletons. Sequences were obtained from PBMCs. The receptors were sampled from a human donor in good health. Some clones in this sample may be carry-over from other donors' samples.

This clone came up once. This sequence joins TRBV5-6 and TRBJ2-7, with D possibly TRBD2 on 5 matching bases. V lost 7 bases, J lost 2 bases, and 13 bases lay in between. The CDR3 runs 13 residues. CDR1 is SGHDT and CDR2 is YYEEEE in the germline V gene. The CDR3: CASSPGVAYEQYF. CDR3 DNA: TGTGCCAGCTCCCCCGGGGTTGCCTACGAGCAGTACTTC.

The rearrangement links TRBV19 to TRBJ1-1; 9 nucleotides agree with TRBD1. After removal of 5 bases from V and 1 base from J, the junction contained 8 bases not matched to a gene. CDR3 length equals 16 residues. Per the germline V gene, CDR1 is LNHDA and CDR2 is SQIVND (reference sequence). Here the CDR3 DNA reads TGTGCCAGTAGTGTAATCCCGGGACAGGGGAACACTGAAGCTTTCTTT. This codes for CASSVIPGQGNTEAFF. The full variable domain, in which reference TRBV19 and TRBJ1-1 provide the parts outside the CDR3, is DGGITQSPKYLFRKEGQNVTLSCEQNLNHDAMYWYRQDPGQGLRLIYYSQIVNDFQKGDIAEGYSVSREKKESFPLTVTSAQKNPTAFYLCASSVIPGQGNTEAFFGQGTRLTVV.

The gene calls are TRBV18 and TRBJ2-1; the match to TRBD2 covers 8 bases. CDR1 and CDR2 from the germline V gene are KGHSH and LQKENI. V shed 3 bases, J shed 7 bases, and the junction held 11 bases outside the gene matches. The CDR3 length is 16 residues. CDR3: CASSPNSAGGGNEQFF. The DNA of the CDR3 is TGTGCCAGCTCACCGAATTCGGCGGGAGGAGGAAATGAGCAGTTCTTC.

The V gene is TRBV6-4, the J gene TRBJ1-1; maybe TRBD1 (6 bases). V shed 4 bases and J shed 7 bases, with 16 bases lying between them. The CDR3 has 14 amino acids. The germline V gene encodes CDR1 MRHNA and CDR2 SNTAGT. CDR3 bases: TGTGCCAGCAGTGCGCAGGGGAGTTTGGATGAAGCTTTCTTT. Translated: CASSAQGSLDEAFF.

The V gene is TRBV7-2, the J gene TRBJ2-5; a weak D match, TRBD2 (6 bases). V lost 5 bases, J lost 12 bases, and 22 bases lay in between. CDR3 length: 14 residues. CDR1 and CDR2 from the germline V gene are SGHTA and FQGNSA. CDR3 region: CASSPGGTSRSKYF. The DNA of the CDR3 is TGTGCCAGCAGCCCAGGAGGGACGTCCCGGAGCAAGTACTTC.

This clone was detected once. CDR3 DNA: TGTGCCTGGAGTGTTGAGGGGGCGAGCGGTCAGCCCCAGCATTTT. Translating it yields CAWSVEGASGQPQHF. The J gene is TRBJ1-5, the V gene TRBV30; 7 nucleotides line up with TRBD1. The CDR3 has 15 residues. V was pared by 0 bases and J by 6 bases, with 8 bases of the junction left unmatched. CDR1 is GTSNPN and CDR2 is SVGIG in the germline V gene (reference sequence).

The CDR3 loop is CASSLSGRGRGVSGYTF. In DNA form, the CDR3 reads TGTGCCAGCAGCTTGTCGGGTCGGGGCAGGGGAGTATCTGGCTACACCTTC. V is TRBV4-2 and J is TRBJ1-2; possibly TRBD1 for D (6 bases). V lost 5 bases and J 7 bases, leaving 26 bases between the germline ends. Germline CDR1 and CDR2: LGHNA and YNFKEQ. The CDR3 spans 17 residues.

The chain couples TRBV21-1 to TRBJ2-1; TRBD2 was called by the table and not checked on the DNA. TRBV21-1 is a pseudogene segment. CDR3 length: 17 residues. DNA of the CDR3: TGTGCCAGCAGCAAAAATCTAGCGGAGAGCTCCTACAATGAGCAGTTCTTC. This gives the protein CASSKNLAESSYNEQFF.

A single count supports this clone. V usage is TRBV6-4 and J usage is TRBJ1-2; no clear D. CDR3 length: 13 amino acids. Germline V gene sequence: CDR1 MRHNA, CDR2 SNTAGT. Trimming removed 2 bases from V and 3 bases from J, with 7 bases in between. CDR3 DNA: TGTGCCAGCAGTGACGTCACAGACTATGGCTACACCTTC. Translating it yields CASSDVTDYGYTF.

The CDR3 protein is CATSTGNVISGNTIYF. DNA for the CDR3: TGTGCCACCTCGACAGGGAATGTGATATCTGGAAACACCATATATTTT. The V and J genes are TRBV19 and TRBJ1-3; TRBD1 aligns across 7 bases. Germline V gene sequence: CDR1 LNHDA, CDR2 SQIVND (reference sequence). This CDR3 contains 16 residues. The V segment lost 10 bases and the J segment 1 base; nucleotides outside the gene matches: 13.

A note on this clone: At one end the junction does not follow the germline gene, possibly because of a read error. The chain is built from TRBV7-9 and TRBJ1-1; 7 nucleotides align to TRBD1. In germline, CDR1 is SEHNR, CDR2 FQNEAQ (reference sequence). CDR3 length: 11 residues. The CDR3 DNA reads as TGTGCTAGCAGCCTCAACAGGGGAGCTTTCTTT. Amino acid sequence: CASSLNRGAFF. The whole variable domain, filled in from reference TRBV7-9 and TRBJ1-1, reads DTGVSQNPRHKITKRGQNVTFRCDPISEHNRLYWYRQTLGQGPEFLTYFQNEAQLEKSRLLSDRFSAERPKGSFSTLEIQRTEQGDSAMYLCASSLNRGAFFGQGTRLTVV.

V usage is TRBV18 and J usage is TRBJ2-2, with TRBD2 identical over 9 bases. The germline CDR1 and CDR2 sequences are KGHSH and LQKENI. CDR3 length: 16 amino acids. V was clipped by 7 bases and J by 6 bases; unmatched bases: 12. The CDR3 region is CASYLRGLARAGELFF. The DNA of the CDR3 is TGTGCCAGCTACCTACGCGGACTAGCGCGCGCCGGGGAGCTGTTTTTT.

With regard to this clone: Other DNA sequences of this sample code for an identical CDR3. The rearrangement uses TRBV30 and TRBJ1-5, with D unclear. Per germline, CDR1 GTSNPN and CDR2 SVGIG (reference sequence). This CDR3 is 13 amino acids long. Trimming cost V 0 bases and J 4 bases, with 7 bases left between them. The CDR3 coding sequence is TGTGCCTGGAGTGTACGCAGAAATCAGCCCCAGCATTTT. This sequence encodes CAWSVRRNQPQHF. The whole variable domain, filled in from reference TRBV30 and TRBJ1-5, reads SQTIHQWPATLVQPVGSPLSLECTVEGTSNPNLYWYRQAAGRGLQLLFYSVGIGQISSEVPQNLSASRPQDRQFILSSKKLLLSDSGFYLCAWSVRRNQPQHFGDGTRLSIL.

The genes are TRBV7-2 and TRBJ2-2; 7 nucleotides align to TRBD1. V was clipped by 2 bases and J by 5 bases; unmatched bases: 5. CDR3 size: 15 residues. Germline values: CDR1 SGHTA, CDR2 FQGNSA. This chain's CDR3 is CASSLRGRGTGELFF. CDR3 nucleotides: TGTGCCAGCAGCTTAAGGGGGCGCGGGACCGGGGAGCTGTTTTTT.

This sequence joins TRBV25-1 and TRBJ1-1; 7 bases are a match to TRBD1. The germline V gene encodes CDR1 MGHDK and CDR2 SYGVNS. V dropped 1 base and J dropped 8; count of bases not matched to a gene: 1. The CDR3 has 12 residues. CDR3 region: CASSELTGEAFF. CDR3 bases: TGTGCCAGCAGTGAATTGACAGGGGAAGCTTTCTTT.

This rearrangement joins TRBV6-5 to TRBJ2-5, with 7 bases that match TRBD2. From germline, CDR1 is MNHEY and CDR2 SVGAGI. This CDR3 spans 15 amino acids. The trim removed 0 bases at V and 6 bases at J, leaving 7 bases unmatched. The CDR3 is CASSYSMGGSKTQYF. DNA for the CDR3: TGTGCCAGCAGTTACTCGATGGGCGGGAGTAAGACCCAGTACTTC.

The rearrangement links TRBV18 to TRBJ1-1; 7 bases map to TRBD1. CDR1 and CDR2 from the germline V gene are KGHSH and LQKENI. The ends lost 5 bases at V and 1 base at J; junction bases unmatched: 1. The CDR3 is made up of 13 amino acids. CDR3: CASSGQENTEAFF. In nucleotides, the CDR3 is TGTGCCAGCTCAGGACAGGAGAACACTGAAGCTTTCTTT.